This record concerns one T cell receptor beta chain sequence. The antigen is unknown. The data were taken from a study of somatic mutations in cytotoxic T cells in rheumatoid arthritis. Study-level findings and limits: An age-related increase in CD8+ clonality was seen in rheumatoid arthritis patients but not in healthy controls.

Measured with immunoSEQ multiplex PCR; TCRdb has only the in-frame clones, and not every one. In the table there are roughly 18,000 clones, about 85% of which are singletons. The ends were cut back, 6 bases at V and 0 bases at J, with 14 bases in the middle. The CDR3 length is 14 residues. Looked up from germline, CDR1 is SQVTM and CDR2 is ANQGSEA. Sequencing was performed on CD8+ T cells sorted from blood. The chain recombines TRBV29-1 with TRBJ1-1; maybe TRBD1 (5 bases). The receptor's source is a man aged 18 to 35 with rheumatoid arthritis. The CDR3 spells CSVSGSKMNTEAFF. CDR3 in DNA: TGCAGCGTCTCAGGGTCCAAAATGAACACTGAAGCTTTCTTT. Based on the CDR3 plus reference TRBV29-1 and TRBJ1-1, the full variable domain is SAVISQKPSRDICQRGTSLTIQCQVDSQVTMMFWYRQQPGQSLTLIATANQGSEATYESGFVIDKFPISRPNLTFSTLTVSNMSPEDSSIYLCSVSGSKMNTEAFFGQGTRLTVV.